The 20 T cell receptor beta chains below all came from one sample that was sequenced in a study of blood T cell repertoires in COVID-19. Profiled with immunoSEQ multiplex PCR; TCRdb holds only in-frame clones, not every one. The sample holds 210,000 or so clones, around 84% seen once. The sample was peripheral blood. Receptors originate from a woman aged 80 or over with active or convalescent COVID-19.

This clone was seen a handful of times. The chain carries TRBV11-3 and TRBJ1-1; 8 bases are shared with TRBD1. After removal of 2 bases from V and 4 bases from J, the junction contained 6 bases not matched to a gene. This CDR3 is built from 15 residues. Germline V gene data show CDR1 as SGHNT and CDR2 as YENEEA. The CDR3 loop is CASSLRRTGSTEAFF. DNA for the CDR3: TGTGCCAGCAGCTTACGTCGGACAGGGAGCACTGAAGCTTTCTTT.

CDR3 coding DNA: TGTGCCAGCAGCTCATTCCGGGACAGGGATTCTGAAGCTTTCTTT. The encoded protein is CASSSFRDRDSEAFF. The gene calls are TRBV7-9 and TRBJ1-1, with 9 bases fitting TRBD1. From germline, CDR1 is SEHNR and CDR2 FQNEAQ (reference sequence). The CDR3 has 15 residues. Germline trimming cut 4 bases from V and 6 bases from J; bases unmatched to any gene: 9.

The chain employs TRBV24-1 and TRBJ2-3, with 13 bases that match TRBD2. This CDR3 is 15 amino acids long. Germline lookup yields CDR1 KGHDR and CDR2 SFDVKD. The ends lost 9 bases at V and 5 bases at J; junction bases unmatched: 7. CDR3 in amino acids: CATGPRLAGGDTQYF. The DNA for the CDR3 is TGTGCCACCGGTCCCCGACTAGCGGGGGGAGATACGCAGTATTTT.

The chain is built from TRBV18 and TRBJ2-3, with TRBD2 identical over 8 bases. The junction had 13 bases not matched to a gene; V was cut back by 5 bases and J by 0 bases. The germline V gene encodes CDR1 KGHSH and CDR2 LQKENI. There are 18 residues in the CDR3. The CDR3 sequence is CASSKEVSGTASTDTQYF. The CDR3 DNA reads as TGTGCCAGCTCAAAGGAAGTTAGCGGGACTGCTAGCACAGATACGCAGTATTTT.

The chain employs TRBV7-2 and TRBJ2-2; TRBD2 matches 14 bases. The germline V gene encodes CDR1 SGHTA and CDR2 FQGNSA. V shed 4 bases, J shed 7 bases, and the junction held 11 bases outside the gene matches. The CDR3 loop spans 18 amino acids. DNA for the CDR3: TGTGCCAGCAGCTCAGGACTAGCGGGAGGCCGGCGGGTCGGGGAGCTGTTTTTT. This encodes CASSSGLAGGRRVGELFF.

CDR3 sequence reads: CASSPPGTGTDTQYF. CDR3 in DNA: TGCGCCAGCAGCCCTCCCGGGACAGGCACAGATACGCAGTATTTT. The chain is built from TRBV5-1 and TRBJ2-3, with 7 bases that match TRBD1. The germline V gene has CDR1 SGHRS and CDR2 YFSETQ. This CDR3 is 15 amino acids long. Trimming cost V 4 bases and J 1 base; bases outside gene matches: 6.

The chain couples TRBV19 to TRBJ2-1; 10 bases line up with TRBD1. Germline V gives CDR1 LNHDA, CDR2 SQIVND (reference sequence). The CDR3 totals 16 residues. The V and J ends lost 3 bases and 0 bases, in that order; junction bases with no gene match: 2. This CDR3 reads CASSMGQGRSYNEQFF. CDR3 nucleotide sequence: TGTGCCAGTAGTATGGGACAGGGGCGCTCCTACAATGAGCAGTTCTTC.

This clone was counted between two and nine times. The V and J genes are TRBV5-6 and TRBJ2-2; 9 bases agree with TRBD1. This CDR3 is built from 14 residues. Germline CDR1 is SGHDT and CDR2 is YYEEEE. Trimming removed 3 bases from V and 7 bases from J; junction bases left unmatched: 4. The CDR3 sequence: CASSSDRGDGELFF. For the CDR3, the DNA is TGTGCCAGCAGCTCGGACAGGGGCGACGGGGAGCTGTTTTTT.

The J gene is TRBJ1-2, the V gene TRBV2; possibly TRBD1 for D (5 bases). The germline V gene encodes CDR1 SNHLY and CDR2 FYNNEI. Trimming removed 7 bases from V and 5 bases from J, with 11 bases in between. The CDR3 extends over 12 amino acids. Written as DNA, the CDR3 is TGTGCCAGCACTCAGGGCTCTTATGGCTACACCTTC. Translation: CASTQGSYGYTF.

Here the CDR3 reads CASSPDRLNQPQHF. CDR3 nucleotide sequence: TGTGCCAGCAGTCCGGACAGGCTAAATCAGCCCCAGCATTTT. The chain uses TRBV7-2 and TRBJ1-5; TRBD1 agrees at 7 bases. V was clipped by 6 bases and J by 4 bases; unmatched bases: 6. The germline gives CDR1 SGHTA, CDR2 FQGNSA. The CDR3 runs to 14 residues. Supplemented by reference TRBV7-2 and TRBJ1-5, the full variable domain reads GAGVSQSPSNKVTEKGKDVELRCDPISGHTALYWYRQSLGQGLEFLIYFQGNSAPDKSGLPSDRFSAERTGGSVSTLTIQRTQQEDSAVYLCASSPDRLNQPQHFGDGTRLSIL.

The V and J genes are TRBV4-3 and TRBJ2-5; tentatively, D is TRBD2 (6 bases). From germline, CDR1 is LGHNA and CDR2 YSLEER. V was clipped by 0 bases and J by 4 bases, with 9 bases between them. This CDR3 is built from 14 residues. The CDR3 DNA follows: TGCGCCAGCAGCCAAGATTGGCGGGGAGAGACCCAGTACTTC. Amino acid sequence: CASSQDWRGETQYF.

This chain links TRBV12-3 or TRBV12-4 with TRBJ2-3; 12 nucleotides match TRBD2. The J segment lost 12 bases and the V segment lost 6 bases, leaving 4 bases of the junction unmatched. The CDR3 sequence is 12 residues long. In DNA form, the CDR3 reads TGTGCCAGCAGCTCTAGCGGGGGGGCCCAGTATTTT. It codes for CASSSSGGAQYF.

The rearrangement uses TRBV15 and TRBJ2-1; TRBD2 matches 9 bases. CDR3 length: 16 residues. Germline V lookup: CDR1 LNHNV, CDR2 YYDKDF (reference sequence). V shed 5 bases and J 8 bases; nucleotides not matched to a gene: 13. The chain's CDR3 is CATSGGDLAGNDEQFF. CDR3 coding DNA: TGTGCCACCAGCGGGGGGGATCTAGCGGGGAACGATGAGCAGTTCTTC.

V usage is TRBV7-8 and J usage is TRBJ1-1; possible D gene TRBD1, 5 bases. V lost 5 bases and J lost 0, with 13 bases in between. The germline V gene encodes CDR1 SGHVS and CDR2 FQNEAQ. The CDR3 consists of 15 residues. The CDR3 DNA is TGTGCCAGCAGCACGCGGCGGGACTTGAACACTGAAGCTTTCTTT. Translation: CASSTRRDLNTEAFF.

CDR3 loop: CASRYGQGLTNEKLFF. The CDR3 DNA reads as TGTGCCAGCAGATACGGACAGGGCTTAACTAATGAAAAACTGTTTTTT. This rearrangement joins TRBV6-6 to TRBJ1-4, with 8 bases that match TRBD1. The J segment lost 1 base and the V segment lost 6 bases, leaving 7 bases of the junction unmatched. Looked up from germline, CDR1 is MNHNY and CDR2 is SVGAGI (reference sequence). This CDR3 spans 16 amino acids.

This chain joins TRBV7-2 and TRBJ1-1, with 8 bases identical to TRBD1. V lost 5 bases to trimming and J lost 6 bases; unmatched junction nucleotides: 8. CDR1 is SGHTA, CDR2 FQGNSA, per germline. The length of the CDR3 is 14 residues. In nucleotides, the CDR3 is TGTGCCAGCAGCCCGGACAGGGCGGTCCCTGAAGCTTTCTTT. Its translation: CASSPDRAVPEAFF.

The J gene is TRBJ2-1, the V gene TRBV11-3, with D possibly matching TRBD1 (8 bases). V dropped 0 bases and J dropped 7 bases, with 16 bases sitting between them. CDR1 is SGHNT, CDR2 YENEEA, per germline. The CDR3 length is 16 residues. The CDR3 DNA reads TGTGCCAGCAGCTTAGATCCATTACAGGGGGGGAATGAGCAGTTCTTC. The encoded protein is CASSLDPLQGGNEQFF. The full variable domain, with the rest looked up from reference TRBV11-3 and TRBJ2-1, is EAGVVQSPRYKIIEKKQPVAFWCNPISGHNTLYWYLQNLGQGPELLIRYENEEAVDDSQLPKDRFSAERLKGVDSTLKIQPAELGDSAVYLCASSLDPLQGGNEQFFGPGTRLTVL.

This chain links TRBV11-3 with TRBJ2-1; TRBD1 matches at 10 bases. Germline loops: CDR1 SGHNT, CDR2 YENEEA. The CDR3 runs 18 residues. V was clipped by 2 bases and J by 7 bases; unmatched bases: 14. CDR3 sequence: CASSLRRTGGLLGNEQFF. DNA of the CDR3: TGTGCCAGCAGCTTAAGAAGGACAGGGGGTTTATTAGGGAATGAGCAGTTCTTC.

The CDR3 DNA follows: TGTGCCAGCAGCTTAGACCTGAGCACAGATACGCAGTATTTT. Encoded protein: CASSLDLSTDTQYF. The chain uses TRBV11-3 and TRBJ2-3, with D hard to call. The CDR3 runs 14 residues. Trimming stripped 0 bases from V and 0 bases from J, with 4 bases between. Germline lookup yields CDR1 SGHNT and CDR2 YENEEA.

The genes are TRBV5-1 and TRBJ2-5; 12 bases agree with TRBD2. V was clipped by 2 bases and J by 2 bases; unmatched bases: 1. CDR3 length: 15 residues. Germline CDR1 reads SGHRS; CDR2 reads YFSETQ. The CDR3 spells CASSFLAGGQETQYF. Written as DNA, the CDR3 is TGCGCCAGCAGCTTTCTAGCGGGGGGGCAAGAGACCCAGTACTTC.